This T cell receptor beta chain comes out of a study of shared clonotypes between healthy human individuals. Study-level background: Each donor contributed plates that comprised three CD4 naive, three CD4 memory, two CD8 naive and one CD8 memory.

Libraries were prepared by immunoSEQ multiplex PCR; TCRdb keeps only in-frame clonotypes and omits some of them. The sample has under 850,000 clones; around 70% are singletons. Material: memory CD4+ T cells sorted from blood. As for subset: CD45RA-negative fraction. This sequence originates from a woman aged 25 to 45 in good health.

The CDR3 region is CSVDDSSSYNSPLHF. The CDR3 nucleotides read TGCAGCGTTGATGACAGCAGCTCCTATAATTCACCCCTCCACTTT. This chain joins TRBV29-1 and TRBJ1-6; perhaps TRBD1 as D (5 bases). The length of the CDR3 is 15 residues. V was clipped by 3 bases and J by 0 bases, with 9 bases between them. The V gene's germline CDR1 is SQVTM and CDR2 ANQGSEA.